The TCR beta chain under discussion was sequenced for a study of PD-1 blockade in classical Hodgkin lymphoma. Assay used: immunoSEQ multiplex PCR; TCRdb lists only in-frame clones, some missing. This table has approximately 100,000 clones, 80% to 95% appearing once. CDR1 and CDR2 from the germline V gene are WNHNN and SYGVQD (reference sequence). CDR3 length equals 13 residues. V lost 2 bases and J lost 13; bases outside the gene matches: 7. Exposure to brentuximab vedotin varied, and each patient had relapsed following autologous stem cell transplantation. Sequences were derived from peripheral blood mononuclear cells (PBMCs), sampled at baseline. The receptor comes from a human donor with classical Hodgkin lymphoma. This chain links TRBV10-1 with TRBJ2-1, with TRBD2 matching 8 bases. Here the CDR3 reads CASSEEILAAQFF. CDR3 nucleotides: TGCGCCAGCAGTGAGGAAATACTAGCGGCCCAGTTCTTC.